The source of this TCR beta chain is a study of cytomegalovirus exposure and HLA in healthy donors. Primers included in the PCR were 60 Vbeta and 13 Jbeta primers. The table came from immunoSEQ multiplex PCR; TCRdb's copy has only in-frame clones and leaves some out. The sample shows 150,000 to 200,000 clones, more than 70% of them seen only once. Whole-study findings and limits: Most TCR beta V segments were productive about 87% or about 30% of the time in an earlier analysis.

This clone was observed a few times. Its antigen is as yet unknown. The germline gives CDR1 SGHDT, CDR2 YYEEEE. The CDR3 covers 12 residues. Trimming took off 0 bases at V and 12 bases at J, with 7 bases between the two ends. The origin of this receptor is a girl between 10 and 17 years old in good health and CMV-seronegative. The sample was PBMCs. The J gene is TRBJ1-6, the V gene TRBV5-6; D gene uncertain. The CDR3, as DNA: TGTGCCAGCAGCTTGGTGGCTCAACCCCTCCACTTT. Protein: CASSLVAQPLHF.